The 17 T cell receptor beta chains below all came from one sample that was sequenced in a study of blood T cell repertoires in COVID-19 (dated by TCRdb to between 2020 and 2021). The library relied on the immunoSEQ multiplex PCR assay. TCRdb's version of the immuneACCESS table is confined to in-frame rearrangements and falls short of the full clone set. An unresolved V gene accounts for under half of the shortfall where checked; the remainder is of unknown origin. This sample has approximately 320,000 clones in its table, and 89% of those were observed once. Roughly 10% of the sample is held by the ten biggest clonotypes. Source material: peripheral blood. Receptors were obtained from a woman in her twenties or thirties with COVID-19, enrolled during active disease.

The count of this clone is one. This sequence joins TRBV27 and TRBJ1-4; 10 bases line up with TRBD1. This CDR3 is built from 14 residues. CDR1 is MNHEY and CDR2 is SMNVEV in the germline V gene (reference sequence). V lost 4 bases, J lost 8 bases, and 4 bases stayed unmatched. The CDR3 region is CASSWTGGDEKLFF. The CDR3 nucleotides are TGTGCCAGCAGTTGGACAGGGGGAGACGAAAAACTGTTTTTT.

V and J are TRBV19 and TRBJ1-1; a weak D match, TRBD1 (5 bases). Germline V gives CDR1 LNHDA, CDR2 SQIVND (reference sequence). Between the trimmed V and J ends, which lost 4 bases and 5 bases, there was a span of 17 bases. The CDR3 covers 15 residues. The CDR3 loop reads CASSNPGGGGTEAFF. CDR3 DNA: TGTGCCAGTAGTAACCCTGGGGGAGGTGGTACTGAAGCTTTCTTT. The complete variable domain, with remaining parts taken from reference TRBV19 and TRBJ1-1, reads DGGITQSPKYLFRKEGQNVTLSCEQNLNHDAMYWYRQDPGQGLRLIYYSQIVNDFQKGDIAEGYSVSREKKESFPLTVTSAQKNPTAFYLCASSNPGGGGTEAFFGQGTRLTVV.

The chain recombines TRBV24-1 with TRBJ2-5; 8 bases line up with TRBD2. With V trimmed by 4 bases and J by 4 bases, 7 bases remained unmatched. Germline lookup yields CDR1 KGHDR and CDR2 SFDVKD. This CDR3 is 15 amino acids long. The CDR3 reads CATSETTTSGETQYF. CDR3 nucleotides: TGTGCCACCAGTGAAACCACAACTAGCGGAGAGACCCAGTACTTC.

The chain employs TRBV13 and TRBJ1-2, with D unclear. Germline V lookup: CDR1 PRHDT, CDR2 FYEKMQ (reference sequence). This CDR3 spans 12 amino acids. With 4 bases removed from V and 7 bases from J, the gap between germline ends came to 10 bases. CDR3 nucleotides: TGTGCCAGCAGCTCCGTCGTGTCTGGCTACACCTTC. Its protein product is CASSSVVSGYTF.

V and J are TRBV6-6 and TRBJ2-7; D ambiguous. V was shortened by 2 bases and J by 0 bases, with 8 bases between the two germline ends. CDR1 MNHNY and CDR2 SVGAGI come from the germline V gene (reference sequence). The CDR3 extends over 14 amino acids. The CDR3 is CASSYDIISYEQYF. The CDR3 DNA reads as TGTGCCAGCAGTTACGACATTATCTCCTACGAGCAGTACTTC.

The chain uses TRBV4-1 and TRBJ1-1, with D possibly matching TRBD1 (6 bases). The CDR3 covers 14 residues. Trimming removed 6 bases at V and 1 base at J, with 12 bases between. Germline assignment: CDR1 MGHRA and CDR2 YSYEKL. The CDR3 DNA reads as TGCGCCAGCAGTTGGACAGCCCAGAACACTGAAGCTTTCTTT. It specifies CASSWTAQNTEAFF.

The chain has TRBV24-1 and TRBJ2-5; 8 positions agree with TRBD1. This CDR3 has 18 residues. Germline CDR1 KGHDR, CDR2 SFDVKD. V lost 3 bases, J lost 4 bases, and 15 bases stayed unmatched. DNA for the CDR3: TGTGCCACCAGTGATGTTCTGGGCCGAGGACAGGGCACAGAGACCCAGTACTTC. This codes for CATSDVLGRGQGTETQYF.

This clone has more than one count but fewer than ten. This chain connects TRBV11-2 to TRBJ1-2; D is undetermined. V was pared by 5 bases and J by 4 bases, with 11 bases between. The CDR3 covers 13 residues. Germline V gene data show CDR1 as SGHAT and CDR2 as FQNNGV. DNA for the CDR3: TGTGCCAGCAGCCCCGCGACATCCTATGGCTACACCTTC. Translation gives CASSPATSYGYTF.

The rearrangement joins TRBV19 to TRBJ2-1; D remains ambiguous. The germline V gene encodes CDR1 LNHDA and CDR2 SQIVND (reference sequence). Trimming removed 0 bases from V and 0 bases from J, with 9 bases in between. The CDR3 has 16 residues. CDR3 DNA: TGTGCCAGTAGTATAGATCGTCGTAGCTCCTACAATGAGCAGTTCTTC. This translates into CASSIDRRSSYNEQFF.

This chain joins TRBV5-8 and TRBJ1-6; D uncertain. V shed 4 bases and J shed 10 bases, with 15 bases lying between them. Germline CDR1 SGHTS, CDR2 YDEGEE. This CDR3 is built from 14 residues. CDR3 coding DNA: TGTGCCAGCAGCCCTGGGGAAGCGGGCTCACCCCTCCACTTT. This gives the protein CASSPGEAGSPLHF.

The V and J genes are TRBV2 and TRBJ1-6, with 9 bases identical to TRBD1. CDR3 size: 15 residues. Germline CDR1 and CDR2: SNHLY and FYNNEI. Losses at the gene ends were 6 bases for V and 10 bases for J; bases not matched to a gene: 10. The CDR3 spells CASRKEQGADSPLHF. CDR3 nucleotides: TGTGCCAGCAGGAAGGAACAGGGGGCGGACTCACCCCTCCACTTT.

The table lists this clone with a count of one. CDR3 sequence: CASSPGTGNTEAFF. CDR3 nucleotides: TGCGCCAGCAGTCCCGGGACAGGGAACACTGAAGCTTTCTTT. J is TRBJ1-1 and V is TRBV5-1; 8 positions match TRBD1. CDR1 and CDR2 (germline): SGHRS, YFSETQ. The CDR3 spans 14 residues. V was clipped by 5 bases and J by 1 base; unmatched bases: 4. Complete variable domain (other parts from reference TRBV5-1 and TRBJ1-1): KAGVTQTPRYLIKTRGQQVTLSCSPISGHRSVSWYQQTPGQGLQFLFEYFSETQRNKGNFPGRFSGRQFSNSRSEMNVSTLELGDSALYLCASSPGTGNTEAFFGQGTRLTVV.

V is TRBV7-7 and J is TRBJ2-3; TRBD2 matches 11 bases. Germline V lookup: CDR1 SSHAT, CDR2 FNYEAQ (reference sequence). The CDR3 sequence is 17 residues long. With 1 base clipped from V and 3 bases from J, the junction kept 6 bases outside the gene matches. In nucleotides, the CDR3 is TGTGCCAGCAGCTTAGATATAGCGGGGGGGCCTACAGATACGCAGTATTTT. It encodes CASSLDIAGGPTDTQYF.

The chain joins TRBV5-1 to TRBJ2-7, with TRBD2 matching over 11 bases. CDR1 is SGHRS and CDR2 is YFSETQ in the germline V gene. Germline trimming cut 0 bases from V and 5 bases from J; bases unmatched to any gene: 10. The CDR3 sequence is 17 residues long. This chain's CDR3 is CASSLGRTSGGRDEQYF. The CDR3 bases are TGCGCCAGCAGCTTGGGGCGTACTAGCGGGGGAAGGGACGAGCAGTACTTC.

The genes are TRBV6-5 and TRBJ2-3, with D tentatively TRBD2 (5 bases). There are 13 residues in the CDR3. V lost 7 bases to trimming and J lost 1 base, with 9 bases between them. Germline V lookup: CDR1 MNHEY, CDR2 SVGAGI. The CDR3 DNA is TGTGCCAGCATACGTAGCGGCACAGATACGCAGTATTTT. Protein sequence: CASIRSGTDTQYF.

The chain combines TRBV6-6 with TRBJ1-6; D is perhaps TRBD1 (5 bases). V lost 6 bases and J lost 5, with 14 bases in between. The germline V gene encodes CDR1 MNHNY and CDR2 SVGAGI (reference sequence). This CDR3 is 15 amino acids long. CDR3 DNA: TGTGCCAGCAGCCCCCTGGGGCTACATAATTCACCCCTCCACTTT. Translated: CASSPLGLHNSPLHF.

The chain joins TRBV5-6 to TRBJ1-2, with a weak D call TRBD1 (6 bases). The CDR3 is 15 amino acids. The V end lost 0 bases, the J end lost 6 bases, and 15 bases lay between the germline ends. The V gene's germline CDR1 is SGHDT and CDR2 YYEEEE. The CDR3 DNA follows: TGTGCCAGCAGCTTGGATAACAGGGTTGTAGATGGCTACACCTTC. The encoded protein is CASSLDNRVVDGYTF.